This T cell receptor beta chain emerged from a study of read filtering for tumor transcriptome and immune sequencing. About the research overall: Per sample, TCR-region reads ranged about 4 to 11 million by IR-seq, 85 to 1273 by RNA-seq.

At the time of active disease, bone marrow was collected from every patient. Molecular barcoded adaptors covering alpha/delta and beta/gamma chains were used on approximately 400 ng RNA. TCRdb reprocessed the reads with MiXCR, giving one entry per CDR3 protein. The sample yields about 62,000 distinct CDR3 sequences, roughly a fifth seen once. Many counts were recorded for this clonotype. The sequence was obtained from a donor at least 40 years old with multiple myeloma. The sequenced material came from a population of CD138-negative cells sorted from bone marrow.

This chain's CDR3 is CASSITGGEMRELFF. In DNA form, the CDR3 reads TGTGCCAGTAGTATTACCGGGGGAGAGATGAGAGAACTGTTTTTT. The V and J genes are TRBV19 and TRBJ1-4; possibly TRBD1 for D (5 bases). The CDR3 length is 15 residues. The germline V and J ends were trimmed by 3 bases and 12 bases, with 20 bases remaining between them. Germline assignment: CDR1 LNHDA and CDR2 SQIVND (reference sequence).